This paragraph reports one T cell receptor beta chain. Its antigen is unknown. The record originates from a study of cytomegalovirus exposure and HLA in healthy donors. Use of 60 Vbeta and 13 Jbeta primers characterized the PCR. Assay used: immunoSEQ multiplex PCR; TCRdb lists only in-frame clones, some missing. The table lists around 70,000 clones, 75% of them singletons. Study-wide findings and caveats: When analyzed later, the rates of TCR association showed variation by HLA locus, with DRB1 the most and HLA-C the fewest. Reports showed the classifier diagnosing cytomegalovirus status with high specificity and sensitivity. In a later analysis, V- and J-gene trimming of beta chains associated with a DCLRE1C missense variant, replicated independently.

The CDR3 runs 15 residues. Germline lookup yields CDR1 MNHNS and CDR2 SASEGT. Unmatched junction bases numbered 14, after V lost 11 bases and J lost 2 bases. This chain links TRBV6-1 with TRBJ2-5, with 7 bases aligning to TRBD2. Source material: PBMCs. The TCR comes from a man between 65 and 85 years old in good health and CMV-seronegative. CDR3 DNA sequence: TGTGCCGGAAGGGGTAGCGGGTCCCTACAAGAGACCCAGTACTTC. Translating gives CAGRGSGSLQETQYF.